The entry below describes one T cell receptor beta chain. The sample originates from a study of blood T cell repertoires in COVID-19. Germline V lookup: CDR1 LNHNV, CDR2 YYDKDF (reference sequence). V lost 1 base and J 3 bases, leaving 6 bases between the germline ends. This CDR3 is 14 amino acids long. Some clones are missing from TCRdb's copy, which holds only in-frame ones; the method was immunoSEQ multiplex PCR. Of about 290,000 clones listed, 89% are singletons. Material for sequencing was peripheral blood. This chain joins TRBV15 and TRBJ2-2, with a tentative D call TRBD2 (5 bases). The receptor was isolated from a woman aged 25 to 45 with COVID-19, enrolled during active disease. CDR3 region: CATSRAGDTGELFF. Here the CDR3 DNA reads TGTGCCACCAGCAGAGCCGGGGACACCGGGGAGCTGTTTTTT.